This T cell receptor beta chain came from a study of human T cells and chemical hapten exposure. Notes on the study in general: Donors' alopecia may make their immune response differ from healthy people's.

A remark on this clonotype: What it recognizes is unknown.

Germline CDR1 is SGHKS and CDR2 is YYEKEE (reference sequence). The length of the CDR3 is 15 residues. Trimming cost V 0 bases and J 2 bases, with 11 bases left between them. The sample's time point: patch test 1, 2 weeks after DPC sensitization. Treatment here: therapeutic diphenylcyclopropenone sensitization with weekly scalp DPC. Sequencing started from total RNA isolated from unfractionated whole blood. TCRdb independently ran MiXCR on the RACE reads; one entry per CDR3 protein. The sample lists tens of thousands of distinct CDR3 sequences; roughly 10% were seen once. The source of this sequence is a man between 35 and 55 years old with alopecia areata. Some clones in this sample may be carry-over from other donors' samples. Sequenced here: whole blood, sampled in connection with sensitization to the hapten diphenylcyclopropenone (DPC). This sequence joins TRBV5-5 and TRBJ2-5; maybe TRBD2 (6 bases). CDR3: CASSLERREQETQYF. The CDR3 nucleotides are TGTGCCAGCAGCTTGGAGAGGAGGGAACAAGAGACCCAGTACTTC.